This T cell receptor (beta chain) derives from a study of blood T cell repertoires in COVID-19. Study-level background: The study drew acute and convalescent COVID-19 samples from the United States, Italy and Spain. From T cells, B-cell-depleted T cells, or PBMCs came the material, which was cDNA or gDNA.

Per the study methods: Cell counts per sample came from amplifying reference gene primers. Profiled with immunoSEQ multiplex PCR; TCRdb holds only in-frame clones, not every one. V and J calls and clone size are as listed in that table; D and trimming were resolved from the DNA. The repertoire holds roughly 48,000 clones, with 80% to 85% as singletons. This CDR3 spans 13 amino acids. Trimming removed 1 base at V and 3 bases at J, with 7 bases between. CDR1 is SGHKS, CDR2 YYEKEE, per germline (reference sequence). V is TRBV5-5 and J is TRBJ1-1; D is unclear. Sequencing was done on a sample of peripheral blood. The sequence came from a man aged 70-80 years with acute or convalescent COVID-19. The DNA of the CDR3 is TGTGCCAGCAGCTTGCGTCCGGACACTGAAGCTTTCTTT. Its protein product is CASSLRPDTEAFF.